These 3 T cell receptor beta chains share one sample of origin, sequenced in a study of a mutant IDH1 vaccine in newly diagnosed glioma. TCRdb's copy holds only in-frame clones and misses some; the assay was immunoSEQ multiplex PCR. The table shows 30,000 to 40,000 clones, with about four fifths occurring only once. This sample's time point: week 5, during vaccination. Every vaccination contained 300 ug of the mutant IDH1 20-mer peptide and was paired with topical imiquimod. No antigen is known for these receptors. Sequenced material: PBMCs, taken from a glioma patient whose treatment included an IDH1 peptide vaccine. These receptors all come from a man aged 25-40 years with glioma.

V usage is TRBV5-6 and J usage is TRBJ2-1; D may be TRBD2 (7 bases). The germline V gene has CDR1 SGHDT and CDR2 YYEEEE. The CDR3 spans 17 residues. Trimming left V 5 bases short and J 5 bases short, with 23 bases between. This CDR3 reads CASRPIGGGEKDNEQFF. The CDR3 coding sequence is TGTGCCAGCAGACCCATAGGCGGGGGCGAGAAAGACAATGAGCAGTTCTTC.

The count of this clone is one. The rearrangement links TRBV7-2 to TRBJ2-7; D might be TRBD1 or TRBD2, each matching 5 bases. The CDR3 runs 15 residues. Per the germline V gene, CDR1 is SGHTA and CDR2 is FQGNSA. The ends were cut back, 5 bases at V and 3 bases at J, with 17 bases in the middle. The CDR3 protein is CASSGRDAGYYEQYF. CDR3 sequence (DNA): TGTGCCAGCAGCGGCCGGGACGCGGGTTACTACGAGCAGTACTTC.

This clone was counted once. V gene TRBV30 combines with J gene TRBJ1-2, with TRBD1 matching over 9 bases. The CDR3 has 15 amino acids. With 0 bases clipped from V and 3 bases from J, the junction kept 5 bases outside the gene matches. CDR1 GTSNPN and CDR2 SVGIG come from the germline V gene (reference sequence). The CDR3 here is CAWSVSGTGHYGYTF. CDR3 nucleotide sequence: TGTGCCTGGAGTGTTTCCGGGACAGGGCACTATGGCTACACCTTC. Based on the CDR3 plus reference TRBV30 and TRBJ1-2, the full variable domain is SQTIHQWPATLVQPVGSPLSLECTVEGTSNPNLYWYRQAAGRGLQLLFYSVGIGQISSEVPQNLSASRPQDRQFILSSKKLLLSDSGFYLCAWSVSGTGHYGYTFGSGTRLTVV.